This TCR beta chain comes out of a study of blood T cell repertoires in COVID-19. Looking at the study overall: Sites in the United States, Italy and Spain provided acute and convalescent COVID-19 samples. The analysed material was cDNA or gDNA that came from T cells, B-cell-depleted T cells, or PBMCs.

CDR1 LGHNA and CDR2 YNFKEQ come from the germline V gene. The CDR3 covers 16 residues. Between the trimmed V and J ends, which lost 4 bases and 8 bases, there was a span of 20 bases. Per the original methods: Researchers report that nucleated cell counts were estimated from reference gene primer amplification. Profiled with immunoSEQ multiplex PCR; TCRdb holds only in-frame clones, not every one. That table is the source of V, J and clone size, and D and trimming were worked out from the DNA. Here the sample spans approximately 94,000 clones, about 79% being singletons. The TCR was taken from a man aged 55-75 years with acute or convalescent COVID-19. Sequencing used peripheral blood. The chain has TRBV4-2 and TRBJ1-4; possibly TRBD1 for D (6 bases). DNA of the CDR3: TGTGCCAGCAGCCTTGAGTGGGCAGGGGTCGGCGAAAAACTGTTTTTT. This encodes CASSLEWAGVGEKLFF.